The source of this TCR beta chain is a study of T cells after yellow fever vaccination. Looking at the study overall: SMART-Seq v4 Ultra Low Input prepared the low-cell-number fractions.

5'RACE template switching generated TCR cDNA, adding a universal primer site and UMIs. MiXCR, applied by TCRdb to the 5' RACE reads, yields one record per CDR3 protein. This sample has about 320,000 distinct CDR3 sequences, with 3.5% to 4.5% found just once. Turning to this clonotype: The antigen remains undetermined.

In germline, CDR1 is SGHTA, CDR2 FQGNSA. V gave up 4 bases and J gave up 2 bases; unmatched junction bases: 4. This CDR3 is 15 amino acids long. Findings of the study overall: Reappearance after the booster was seen for most primary-vaccination clones, at 95% to 98% CD4 and 75% to 90% CD8. A faster peak, day 5 versus 15, was reached by the weaker secondary response.

The rearrangement joins TRBV7-2 to TRBJ1-3, with 8 bases lining up with TRBD1. The source material was PBMCs, sampled 15 days after the yellow fever booster vaccination. This receptor was obtained from a man younger than 35 who received the YFV17D yellow fever vaccine. The CDR3 nucleotides are TGTGCCAGCAGCTCCTGGACAGGGACTGGAAACACCATATATTTT. Its translation is CASSSWTGTGNTIYF.